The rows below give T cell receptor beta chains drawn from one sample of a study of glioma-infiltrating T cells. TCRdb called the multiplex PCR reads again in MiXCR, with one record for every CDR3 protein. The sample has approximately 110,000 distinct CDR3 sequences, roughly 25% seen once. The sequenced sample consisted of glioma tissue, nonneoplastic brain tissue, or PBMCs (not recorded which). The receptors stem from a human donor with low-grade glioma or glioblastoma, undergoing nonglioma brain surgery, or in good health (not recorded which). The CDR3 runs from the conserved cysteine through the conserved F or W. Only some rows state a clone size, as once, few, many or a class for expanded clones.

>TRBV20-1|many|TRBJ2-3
CSPVKAASTDTQYF
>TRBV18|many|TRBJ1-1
CASSLGSNTEAFF
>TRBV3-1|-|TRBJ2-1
CASSQRGTSGYYNEQFF
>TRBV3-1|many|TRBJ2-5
CASSLTGARETQYF
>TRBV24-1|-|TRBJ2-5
CATSTGTLLGETQYF
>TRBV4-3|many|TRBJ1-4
CASSQDSFNEKLFF
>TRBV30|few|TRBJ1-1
CAWSRGGDTEAFF
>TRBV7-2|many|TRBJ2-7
CASSLGGLGSYEQYF
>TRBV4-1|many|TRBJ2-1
CASSQGSRTERGNEQFF
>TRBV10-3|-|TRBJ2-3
CAISEGTSGTTDTQYF
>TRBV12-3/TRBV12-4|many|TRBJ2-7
CASSLGGARGRYEQYF
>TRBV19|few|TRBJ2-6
CATTGQAAGANVLTF
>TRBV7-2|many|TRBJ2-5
CASSLTSRGEETQYF
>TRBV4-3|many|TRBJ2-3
CASSQEGGDTQYF
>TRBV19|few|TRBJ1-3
CASSGQTISGNTIYF
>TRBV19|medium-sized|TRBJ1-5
CASSIVQGNQPQHF
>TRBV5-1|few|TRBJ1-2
CASSLVAGRGYTF
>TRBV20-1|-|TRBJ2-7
CSAIIPVLERIYEQYF
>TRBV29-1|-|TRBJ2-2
CSVEDNGYTGELFF
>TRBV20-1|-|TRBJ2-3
CSANTAGGPTDTQYF
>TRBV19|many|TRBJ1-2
CASTITGAADGYTF
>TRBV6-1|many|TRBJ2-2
CASSPQGTGELFF
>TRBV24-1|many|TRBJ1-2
CATSGQGGGYTF
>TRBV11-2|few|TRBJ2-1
CASSLRGPSNEQFF
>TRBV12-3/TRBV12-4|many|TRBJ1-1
CASSNEGYTEAFF
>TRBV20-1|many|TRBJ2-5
CSAREDGTQYF
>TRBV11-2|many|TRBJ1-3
CASSAGFSGNTIYF
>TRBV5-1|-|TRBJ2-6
CASSLDLTGANVLTF
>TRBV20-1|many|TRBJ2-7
CSAREYGLQKGITSYEQYF
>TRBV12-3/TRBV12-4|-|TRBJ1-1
CASSLRAGGAFF
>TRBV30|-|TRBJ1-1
CAWSVRYGGGGNTEAFF
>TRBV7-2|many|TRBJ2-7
CASSLEFNGASEQYF
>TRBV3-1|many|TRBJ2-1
CASSSQTSGKYNEQFF
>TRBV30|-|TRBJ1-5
CAWSKEYSNQPQHF
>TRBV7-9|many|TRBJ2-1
CASSSYRLAKTLRNEQFF
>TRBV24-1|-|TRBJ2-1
CATSAGTSGRYNEQFF
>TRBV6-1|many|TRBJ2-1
CASLGPFYNEQFF
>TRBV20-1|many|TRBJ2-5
CSARRAAGDSETQYF
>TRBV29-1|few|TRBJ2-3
CSVPTTSGLNTDTQYF
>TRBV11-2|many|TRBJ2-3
CASSEGTGSTDTQYF
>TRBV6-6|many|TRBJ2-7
CASSYTGTSRDEQYF
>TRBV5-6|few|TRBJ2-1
CASSSRTVEQFF
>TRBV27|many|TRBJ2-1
CASSAGLAGYNEQFF
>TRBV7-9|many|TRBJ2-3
CASSLEGTYTQYF
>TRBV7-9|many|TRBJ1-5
CASSPIDSNQPQHF
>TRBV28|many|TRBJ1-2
CASSVGDRENYGYTF
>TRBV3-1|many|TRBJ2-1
CASSVWGGEQFF
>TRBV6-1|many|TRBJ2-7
CASRGGSSHEQYF
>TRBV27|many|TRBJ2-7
CASSLGELYEQYF
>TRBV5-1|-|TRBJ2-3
CASSLVGATDTQYF
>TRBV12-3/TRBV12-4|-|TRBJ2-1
CASSFLGFTSGINEQFF
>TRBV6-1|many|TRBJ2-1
CASSDPGQGYNEQFF
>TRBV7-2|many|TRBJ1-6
CASRLRDGEGSPLHF
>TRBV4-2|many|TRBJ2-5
CASSPYSSGAQETQYF
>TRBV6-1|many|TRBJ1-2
CASTWGDYGYTF